A single sample is the source of the 29 T cell receptor beta chains below, sequenced in a study of T cells in Graves' hyperthyroidism and ophthalmopathy. Regions amplified from RNA transcripts were the TCR beta CDR3 regions. A first-round RT-PCR of the TCR CDR3 used the HTBI primer set. TCRdb fed the multiplex PCR reads into MiXCR, producing one record per CDR3 protein. The data hold about 210,000 distinct CDR3 sequences, with about 18% observed a single time. Sequenced: blood. The receptors shown here come from a man in his forties with Graves' hyperthyroidism.

This clonotype appeared many times. CDR3 sequence reads: CASSSSGGAETQYF. CDR3 in DNA: TGTGCCAGCAGTTCTAGCGGGGGGGCTGAGACCCAGTACTTC. V gene TRBV12-3 or TRBV12-4 combines with J gene TRBJ2-5; the match to TRBD2 covers 12 bases. The trim removed 4 bases at V and 5 bases at J, leaving 2 bases unmatched. The CDR3 consists of 14 residues.

This clonotype was counted ten times or more. The rearrangement links TRBV20-1 to TRBJ1-2; possibly TRBD1 for D (6 bases). Germline V gene lookup returns CDR1 DFQATT and CDR2 SNEGSKA (reference sequence). The V end lost 0 bases, the J end lost 8 bases, and 16 bases lay between the germline ends. This CDR3 is 14 amino acids long. Written as DNA, the CDR3 is TGCAGTGCTAGAGATGGTGACAGGCCAGTGGGCTACACCTTC. Translated: CSARDGDRPVGYTF.

This clonotype was seen at least ten times. This sequence joins TRBV12-3 or TRBV12-4 and TRBJ2-3; D remains unclear. This CDR3 is built from 16 residues. With 3 bases removed from V and 0 bases from J, the gap between germline ends came to 13 bases. The CDR3 spells CASSLRLHPSTDTQYF. The DNA of the CDR3 is TGTGCCAGCAGTTTGCGACTGCACCCTAGCACAGATACGCAGTATTTT.

V and J are TRBV18 and TRBJ2-3, with a possible D match to TRBD1 (5 bases). Deletions cut 3 bases from V and 3 bases from J, with 7 bases between. Germline values: CDR1 KGHSH, CDR2 LQKENI. There are 13 residues in the CDR3. The CDR3 is CASSPQGTDTQYF. The CDR3 bases are TGTGCCAGCTCACCTCAGGGTACAGATACGCAGTATTTT.

This clonotype was observed at least ten times. The chain joins TRBV12-3 or TRBV12-4 to TRBJ1-2; possible D gene TRBD1, 6 bases. V was shortened by 6 bases and J by 5 bases, with 16 bases between the two germline ends. The CDR3 consists of 14 residues. The CDR3, as DNA: TGTGCCAGCAGGCGGACAGTGGTCGCTTATGGCTACACCTTC. The encoded protein is CASRRTVVAYGYTF.

This clonotype was counted ten times or more. The chain is built from TRBV6-6 and TRBJ2-3; 11 bases match TRBD2. J lost 0 bases, V lost 2 bases, and 10 bases had no gene match. Per the germline V gene, CDR1 is MNHNY and CDR2 is SVGAGI (reference sequence). The CDR3 runs to 19 residues. CDR3 sequence reads: CASSYPPSGGPNSTDTQYF. CDR3 DNA: TGTGCCAGCAGTTACCCCCCTAGCGGGGGGCCGAACAGCACAGATACGCAGTATTTT.

This clonotype occurred many times. The chain uses TRBV18 and TRBJ1-1; 9 positions match TRBD1. The CDR3 is made up of 15 amino acids. Germline V gives CDR1 KGHSH, CDR2 LQKENI. The V segment lost 0 bases and the J segment 1 base; nucleotides outside the gene matches: 0. DNA of the CDR3: TGTGCCAGCTCACCACCGGGACAGGGGAACACTGAAGCTTTCTTT. Protein: CASSPPGQGNTEAFF.

The J gene is TRBJ2-7, the V gene TRBV5-6; D possibly corresponds to TRBD1 (5 bases). Germline V CDR1 and CDR2: SGHDT, YYEEEE. The CDR3 spans 13 residues. The ends were cut back, 0 bases at V and 3 bases at J, with 7 bases in the middle. CDR3 coding DNA: TGTGCCAGCAGCTTGGGACAGTTCTACGAGCAGTACTTC. Its translation: CASSLGQFYEQYF.

This clonotype was found many times. V gene TRBV28 combines with J gene TRBJ1-2; possible D gene TRBD1, 6 bases. Trimming pared 6 bases from V and 5 bases from J, leaving 10 bases between. In germline, CDR1 is MDHEN, CDR2 SYDVKM. The CDR3 spans 12 residues. CDR3 amino acids: CASSRTDYGYTF. The CDR3 DNA is TGTGCCAGCAGCCGGACAGATTATGGCTACACCTTC.

There are a few counts of this clonotype. J is TRBJ2-3 and V is TRBV28, with 11 bases identical to TRBD2. V was clipped by 6 bases and J by 4 bases; unmatched bases: 6. The CDR3 contains 15 residues. The germline CDR1 and CDR2 sequences are MDHEN and SYDVKM. The CDR3 bases are TGTGCCAGCAGCTCCTTAGCGGGGGGGCCAGATACGCAGTATTTT. This gives the protein CASSSLAGGPDTQYF.

The gene calls are TRBV20-1 and TRBJ2-3, with a tentative D call TRBD2 (5 bases). This CDR3 contains 14 residues. Trimming took off 0 bases at V and 4 bases at J, with 11 bases between the two ends. Germline CDR1 is DFQATT and CDR2 is SNEGSKA (reference sequence). CDR3 residues: CSARDPRESDTQYF. The DNA for the CDR3 is TGCAGTGCTAGAGATCCGAGGGAGTCAGATACGCAGTATTTT.

This clonotype has more than one count but fewer than ten. This chain joins TRBV7-8 and TRBJ1-2, with 7 nucleotides matching TRBD1. Germline V gives CDR1 SGHVS, CDR2 FQNEAQ. Trimming took 1 base from V and 6 from J; bases not matched to a gene: 8. This CDR3 comprises 15 residues. Here the CDR3 reads CASSLEFRGGHGYTF. The CDR3 DNA sequence: TGTGCCAGCAGCTTAGAGTTCAGAGGGGGCCATGGCTACACCTTC.

This clonotype was detected ten times or more. The chain recombines TRBV28 with TRBJ2-7; D may correspond to TRBD1 or TRBD2 (5 bases each). The CDR3 is 14 amino acids. With 3 bases removed from V and 2 bases from J, the gap between germline ends came to 11 bases. CDR1 is MDHEN and CDR2 is SYDVKM in the germline V gene. This CDR3 is CASSFPGRTYEQYF. The CDR3 nucleotides are TGTGCCAGCAGTTTTCCGGGACGAACCTACGAGCAGTACTTC.

This clonotype appeared many times. This rearrangement joins TRBV12-3 or TRBV12-4 to TRBJ1-2, with 10 bases identical to TRBD1. V lost 3 bases and J lost 5; bases outside the gene matches: 6. The CDR3 has 15 amino acids. The CDR3 is CASSLRQGARYGYTF. In nucleotides, the CDR3 is TGTGCCAGCAGTTTGAGACAGGGGGCGCGTTATGGCTACACCTTC.

This clonotype was found many times. The rearrangement links TRBV19 to TRBJ2-7; D possibly corresponds to TRBD2 (7 bases). The CDR3 has 14 amino acids. Germline values: CDR1 LNHDA, CDR2 SQIVND (reference sequence). The V gene lost 4 bases and the J gene lost 7 bases, with 17 bases spanning the gap. This CDR3 is CASSRNRDYEEQYF. As DNA, the CDR3 is TGTGCCAGTAGTAGGAACAGGGACTACGAAGAGCAGTACTTC.

V is TRBV19 and J is TRBJ1-5; 8 bases agree with TRBD1. V was pared by 8 bases and J by 3 bases, with 6 bases of the junction left unmatched. This CDR3 is 14 amino acids long. Germline V gives CDR1 LNHDA, CDR2 SQIVND (reference sequence). The CDR3 here is CASVTDRVNQPQHF. The CDR3 bases are TGTGCCAGTGTTACGGACAGGGTCAATCAGCCCCAGCATTTT.

This clonotype has ten or more counts. The chain couples TRBV6-1 to TRBJ1-2; TRBD1 agrees at 7 bases. The CDR3 has 14 residues. Germline lookup yields CDR1 MNHNS and CDR2 SASEGT. V gave up 5 bases and J gave up 3 bases; unmatched junction bases: 6. In nucleotides, the CDR3 is TGTGCCAGCAGTAGGGGGCGTTTCGACTATGGCTACACCTTC. This gives the protein CASSRGRFDYGYTF.

This clonotype was recorded at least ten times. This chain uses TRBV11-2 with TRBJ2-2, with 10 bases aligning to TRBD1. Trimming at V came to 5 bases and at J to 1 base, leaving 1 base not matched to a gene. This CDR3 contains 15 residues. In germline, CDR1 is SGHAT, CDR2 FQNNGV. The CDR3 bases are TGTGCCAGCAGCCGGACAGGGGGGAACACCGGGGAGCTGTTTTTT. As protein: CASSRTGGNTGELFF.

This clonotype was recorded at least ten times. The rearrangement uses TRBV9 and TRBJ2-5, with D uncertain. Germline CDR1 and CDR2: SGDLS and YYNGEE. The CDR3 is 13 amino acids. The V and J ends lost 2 bases and 4 bases respectively, with 9 bases between them. The CDR3 spells CASSVRMRETQYF. The DNA for the CDR3 is TGTGCCAGCAGCGTGAGAATGAGAGAGACCCAGTACTTC. Drawing the rest from reference TRBV9 and TRBJ2-5, the complete variable domain is DSGVTQTPKHLITATGQRVTLRCSPRSGDLSVYWYQQSLDQGLQFLIQYYNGEERAKGNILERFSAQQFPDLHSELNLSSLELGDSALYFCASSVRMRETQYFGPGTRLLVL.

V gene TRBV18 combines with J gene TRBJ2-5, with D uncertain. Germline CDR1 KGHSH, CDR2 LQKENI. V lost 3 bases, J lost 2 bases, and 10 bases lay in between. This CDR3 contains 14 residues. This CDR3 reads CASSPTAVQETQYF. CDR3 DNA: TGTGCCAGCTCACCGACGGCGGTGCAAGAGACCCAGTACTTC.

The V gene is TRBV7-9, the J gene TRBJ1-2, with 7 nucleotides matching TRBD1. The CDR3 spans 15 residues. CDR1 is SEHNR and CDR2 is FQNEAQ in the germline V gene (reference sequence). Trimming removed 4 bases from V and 8 bases from J; junction bases left unmatched: 13. CDR3 in DNA: TGTGCCAGCAGCTCGGGACAGCTCATAGGAGGGGGCTACACCTTC. This gives the protein CASSSGQLIGGGYTF.

This clonotype was counted at least ten times. The V and J genes are TRBV6-6 and TRBJ2-1; 9 bases map to TRBD2. V lost 0 bases to trimming and J lost 7 bases; unmatched junction nucleotides: 7. Germline values: CDR1 MNHNY, CDR2 SVGAGI (reference sequence). CDR3 length: 16 residues. Here the CDR3 reads CASSYSRLAGSNEQFF. The CDR3 bases are TGTGCCAGCAGTTACTCAAGGCTAGCGGGGAGTAATGAGCAGTTCTTC.

This clonotype appeared many times. The gene calls are TRBV5-1 and TRBJ2-7; TRBD1 agrees at 8 bases. The junction had 5 bases not matched to a gene; V was cut back by 4 bases and J by 2 bases. Germline-derived CDR1 and CDR2 are SGHRS and YFSETQ. The CDR3 extends over 14 amino acids. The CDR3 loop is CASSHGQGTYEQYF. CDR3 nucleotides: TGCGCCAGCAGCCACGGACAGGGCACCTACGAGCAGTACTTC.

This clonotype was recorded a few times. The V and J genes are TRBV11-2 and TRBJ1-1, with a weak D call TRBD1 (6 bases). Germline V CDR1 and CDR2: SGHAT, FQNNGV. The CDR3 consists of 15 residues. Trimming stripped 5 bases from V and 3 bases from J, with 16 bases between. CDR3 bases: TGTGCCAGCAGCCGAGGCGGGACAACTGACACTGAAGCTTTCTTT. It codes for CASSRGGTTDTEAFF.

This clonotype was recorded at least ten times. The rearrangement joins TRBV7-2 to TRBJ2-2, with 8 bases lining up with TRBD2. This CDR3 region has 15 residues. The V gene end was trimmed by 5 bases and the J gene end by 1 base; junction bases not matched to a gene: 3. The germline CDR1 and CDR2 sequences are SGHTA and FQGNSA. The CDR3 protein is CASSRGGLNTGELFF. CDR3 in DNA: TGTGCCAGCAGCCGCGGGGGGTTGAACACCGGGGAGCTGTTTTTT. Full variable domain (missing parts from reference TRBV7-2 and TRBJ2-2): GAGVSQSPSNKVTEKGKDVELRCDPISGHTALYWYRQSLGQGLEFLIYFQGNSAPDKSGLPSDRFSAERTGGSVSTLTIQRTQQEDSAVYLCASSRGGLNTGELFFGEGSRLTVL.

This clonotype has at least ten counts. This chain's CDR3 is CASSSNPSNSPLHF. The CDR3 region has the DNA TGTGCCAGCAGCTCTAACCCTTCAAATTCACCCCTCCACTTT. The rearrangement links TRBV7-3 to TRBJ1-6; D remains unclear. The CDR3 loop spans 14 amino acids. Trimming removed 4 bases from V and 7 bases from J, with 11 bases in between. Looked up from germline, CDR1 is SGHTA and CDR2 is FQGTGA.

The chain links TRBV5-6 to TRBJ2-7; D is unresolved. CDR1 and CDR2 from the germline V gene are SGHDT and YYEEEE. With 0 bases removed from V and 2 bases from J, the gap between germline ends came to 9 bases. The CDR3 covers 14 residues. CDR3 nucleotide sequence: TGTGCCAGCAGCTTGGTAGTGCGGACCTACGAGCAGTACTTC. Amino acid sequence: CASSLVVRTYEQYF. Complete variable domain (other parts from reference TRBV5-6 and TRBJ2-7): DAGVTQSPTHLIKTRGQQVTLRCSPKSGHDTVSWYQQALGQGPQFIFQYYEEEERQRGNFPDRFSGHQFPNYSSELNVNALLLGDSALYLCASSLVVRTYEQYFGPGTRLTVT.

This clonotype was detected only a few times. The chain carries TRBV12-3 or TRBV12-4 and TRBJ2-5; D is undetermined. V shed 2 bases and J shed 3 bases, with 7 bases lying between them. This CDR3 comprises 13 residues. The CDR3 DNA follows: TGTGCCAGCAGTTTACTACTAAAAGAGACCCAGTACTTC. As protein: CASSLLLKETQYF.

The chain couples TRBV30 to TRBJ2-7; D remains unclear. The ends were cut back, 0 bases at V and 5 bases at J, with 11 bases in the middle. CDR1 is GTSNPN, CDR2 SVGIG, per germline (reference sequence). The CDR3 sequence is 13 residues long. CDR3 amino acids: CAWSVSGKDEQYF. CDR3 coding DNA: TGTGCCTGGAGTGTATCGGGTAAGGACGAGCAGTACTTC.